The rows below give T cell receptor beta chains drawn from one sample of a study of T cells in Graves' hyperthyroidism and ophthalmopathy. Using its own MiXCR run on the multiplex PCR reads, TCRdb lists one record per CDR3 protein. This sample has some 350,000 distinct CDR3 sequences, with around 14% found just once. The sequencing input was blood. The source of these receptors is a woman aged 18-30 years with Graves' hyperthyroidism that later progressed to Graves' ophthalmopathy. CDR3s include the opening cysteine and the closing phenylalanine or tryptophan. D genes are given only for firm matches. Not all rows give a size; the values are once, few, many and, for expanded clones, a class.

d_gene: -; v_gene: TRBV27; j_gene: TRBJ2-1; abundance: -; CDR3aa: CASSSGMRSSYNEQFF; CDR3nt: TGTGCCAGCAGTTCTGGAATGCGCAGCTCCTACAATGAGCAGTTCTTC
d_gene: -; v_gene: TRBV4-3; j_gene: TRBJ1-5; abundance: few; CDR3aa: CASSQDWSRGNQPQHF; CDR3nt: TGCGCCAGCAGCCAAGATTGGTCGCGGGGCAATCAGCCCCAGCATTTT
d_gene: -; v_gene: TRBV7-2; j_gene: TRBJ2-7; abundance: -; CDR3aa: CANSLASAISYNEQYF; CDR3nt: TGTGCCAACAGCTTAGCTAGCGCGATCTCCTACAATGAGCAGTACTTC
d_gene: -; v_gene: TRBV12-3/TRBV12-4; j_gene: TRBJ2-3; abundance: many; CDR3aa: CASSPLEPPRQDTQYF; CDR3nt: TGTGCCAGCAGCCCCCTCGAGCCTCCTAGACAAGATACGCAGTATTTT
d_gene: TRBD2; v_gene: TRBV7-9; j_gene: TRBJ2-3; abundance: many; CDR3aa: CASSLAGLATDTQYF; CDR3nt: TGTGCCAGCAGCTTAGCGGGACTAGCGACAGATACGCAGTATTTT
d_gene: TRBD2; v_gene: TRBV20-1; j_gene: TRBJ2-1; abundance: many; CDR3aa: CSASRGLADYNEQFF; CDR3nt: TGCAGTGCTAGTAGGGGACTAGCGGACTACAATGAGCAGTTCTTC
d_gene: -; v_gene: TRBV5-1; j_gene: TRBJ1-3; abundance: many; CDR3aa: CASSAGPPGTGNTIYF; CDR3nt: TGCGCCAGCAGCGCGGGACCACCCGGGACCGGAAACACCATATATTTT
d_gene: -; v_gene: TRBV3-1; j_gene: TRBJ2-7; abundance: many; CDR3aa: CASSQGNYFLQQYF; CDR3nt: TGTGCCAGCAGCCAAGGGAACTACTTCTTGCAGCAGTACTTC
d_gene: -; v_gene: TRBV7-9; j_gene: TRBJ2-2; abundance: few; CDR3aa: CASRFSLVEAGELFF; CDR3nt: TGTGCCAGCAGGTTTTCCCTAGTCGAAGCCGGGGAGCTGTTTTTT
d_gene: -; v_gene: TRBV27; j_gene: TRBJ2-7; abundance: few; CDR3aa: CASSASPPYEQYF; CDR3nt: TGTGCCAGCAGTGCTTCCCCACCCTACGAGCAGTACTTC
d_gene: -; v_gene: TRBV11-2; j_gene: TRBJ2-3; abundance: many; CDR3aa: CASSFYGSLTNTQYF; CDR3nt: TGTGCCAGCAGCTTTTACGGGAGTTTGACAAATACGCAGTATTTT
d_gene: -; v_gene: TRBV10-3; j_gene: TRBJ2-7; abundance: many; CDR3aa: CAISPEGPTYEQYF; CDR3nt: TGTGCCATCAGCCCAGAGGGGCCTACCTACGAGCAGTACTTC
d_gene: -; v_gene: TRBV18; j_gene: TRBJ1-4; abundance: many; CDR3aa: CASTLTVSYEKLFF; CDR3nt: TGTGCCAGCACCCTGACTGTCAGTTATGAAAAACTGTTTTTT
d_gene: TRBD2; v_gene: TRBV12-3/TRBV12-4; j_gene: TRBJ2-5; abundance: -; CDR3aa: CASSSSGWGGSETQYF; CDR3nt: TGTGCCAGCAGTTCCTCGGGTTGGGGGGGGTCAGAGACCCAGTACTTC
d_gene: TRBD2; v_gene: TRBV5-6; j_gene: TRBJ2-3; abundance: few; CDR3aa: CASRPTSGRLSDTQYF; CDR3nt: TGTGCCAGCAGGCCGACTAGCGGGAGGCTTTCAGATACGCAGTATTTT
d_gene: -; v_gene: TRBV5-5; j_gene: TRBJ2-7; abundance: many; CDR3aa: CASSLITGYDEQYF; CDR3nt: TGTGCCAGCAGCTTGATTACAGGGTACGACGAGCAGTACTTC
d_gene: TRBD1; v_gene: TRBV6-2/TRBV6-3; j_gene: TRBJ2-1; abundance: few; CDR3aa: CASSRNRGRAYNEQFF; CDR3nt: TGTGCCAGCAGTCGAAACAGGGGAAGGGCCTACAATGAGCAGTTCTTC
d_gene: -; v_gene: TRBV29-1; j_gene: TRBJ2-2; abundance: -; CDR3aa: CSGMNTGELFF; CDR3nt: TGCAGCGGGATGAACACCGGGGAGCTGTTTTTT
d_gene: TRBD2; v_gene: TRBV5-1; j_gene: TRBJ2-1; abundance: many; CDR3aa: CASSLGASGGEQFF; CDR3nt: TGCGCCAGCAGCTTGGGGGCTAGCGGGGGAGAGCAGTTCTTC
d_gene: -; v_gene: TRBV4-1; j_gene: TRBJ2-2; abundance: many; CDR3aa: CASSQDFAGELFF; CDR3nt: TGCGCCAGCAGCCAAGATTTCGCCGGGGAGCTGTTTTTT
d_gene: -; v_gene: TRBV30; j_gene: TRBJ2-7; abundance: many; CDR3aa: CAWSVPPLYEQYF; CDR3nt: TGTGCCTGGAGTGTCCCCCCGTTATACGAGCAGTACTTC
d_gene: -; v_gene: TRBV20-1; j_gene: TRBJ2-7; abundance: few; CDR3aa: CSANRVEQYF; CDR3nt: TGCAGTGCTAACAGGGTCGAGCAGTACTTC
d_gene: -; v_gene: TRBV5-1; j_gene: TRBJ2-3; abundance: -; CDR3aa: CASTPGSGGDAQYF; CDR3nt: TGCGCCAGCACCCCCGGTTCCGGGGGTGACGCGCAGTATTTT
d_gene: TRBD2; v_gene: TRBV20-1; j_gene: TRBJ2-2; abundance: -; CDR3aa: CSARDRASGPNTGELFF; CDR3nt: TGCAGTGCTAGAGATAGGGCTAGCGGGCCGAACACCGGGGAGCTGTTTTTT
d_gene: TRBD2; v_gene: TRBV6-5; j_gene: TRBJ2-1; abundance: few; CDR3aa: CASSYTSGRGSEQFF; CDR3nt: TGTGCCAGCAGTTACACTAGCGGGAGGGGTAGTGAGCAGTTCTTC
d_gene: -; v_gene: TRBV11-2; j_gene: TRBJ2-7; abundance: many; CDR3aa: CASSFSRVAEQYF; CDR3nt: TGTGCCAGCAGCTTCAGCCGGGTTGCGGAGCAGTACTTC
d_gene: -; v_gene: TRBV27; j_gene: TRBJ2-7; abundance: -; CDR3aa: CASSLSAERSYEQYF; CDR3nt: TGTGCCAGCAGTTTATCGGCGGAGAGGTCCTACGAGCAGTACTTC
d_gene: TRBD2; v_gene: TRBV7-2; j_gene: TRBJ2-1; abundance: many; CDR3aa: CASSSLTIAGAYNEQFF; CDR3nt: TGTGCCAGCAGTTCATTAACTATAGCGGGAGCCTACAATGAGCAGTTCTTC
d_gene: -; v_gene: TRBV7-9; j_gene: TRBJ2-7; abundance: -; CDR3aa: CASHYTEGRPSSYEQYF; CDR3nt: TGTGCCAGCCATTATACGGAGGGCAGGCCCAGCTCCTACGAGCAGTACTTC
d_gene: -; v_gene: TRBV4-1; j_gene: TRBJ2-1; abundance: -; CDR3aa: CASSQARPAIDYEQFF; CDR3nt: TGCGCCAGCAGCCAAGCCCGTCCAGCGATCGACTATGAGCAGTTCTTC
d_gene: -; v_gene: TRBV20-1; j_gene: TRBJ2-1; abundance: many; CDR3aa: CSAGRTGGYNEQFF; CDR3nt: TGCAGTGCTGGGAGGACTGGGGGTTACAATGAGCAGTTCTTC
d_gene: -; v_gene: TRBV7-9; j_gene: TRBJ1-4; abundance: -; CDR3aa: CTSSLTADPREKLVF; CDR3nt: TGTACCAGCAGCTTAACGGCGGATCCAAGGGAAAAACTGGTTTTT
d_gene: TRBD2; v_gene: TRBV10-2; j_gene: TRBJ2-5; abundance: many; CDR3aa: CASSEPPLLAGDRETQYF; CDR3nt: TGCGCCAGCAGTGAGCCCCCACTACTAGCGGGAGATAGAGAGACCCAGTACTTC
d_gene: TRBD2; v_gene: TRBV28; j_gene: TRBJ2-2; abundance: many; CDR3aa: CASSPPRDYPTGELFF; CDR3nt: TGTGCCAGCAGTCCCCCGAGGGACTACCCAACCGGGGAGCTGTTTTTT
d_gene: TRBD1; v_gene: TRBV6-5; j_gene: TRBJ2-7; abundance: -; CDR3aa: CASSYGDRSEQYF; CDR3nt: TGTGCCAGCAGTTACGGGGACAGGAGCGAGCAGTACTTC
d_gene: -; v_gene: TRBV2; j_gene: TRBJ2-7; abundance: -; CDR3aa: CASSATGSRDPQAYEQYF; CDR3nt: TGTGCCAGCAGCGCGACCGGCTCCCGGGACCCTCAAGCCTACGAGCAGTACTTC
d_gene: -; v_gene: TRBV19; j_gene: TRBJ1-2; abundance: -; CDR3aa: CASTRIVTGNGYTF; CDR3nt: TGTGCCAGTACCAGAATCGTTACAGGGAATGGCTACACCTTC
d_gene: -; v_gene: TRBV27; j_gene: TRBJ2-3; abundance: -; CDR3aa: CASGASQGPDTQYF; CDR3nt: TGTGCCAGCGGTGCGTCCCAGGGGCCGGATACGCAGTATTTT
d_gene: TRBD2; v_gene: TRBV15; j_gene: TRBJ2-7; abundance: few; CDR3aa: CATSRGGGGASYEQYF; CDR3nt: TGTGCCACCAGCAGAGGCGGGGGGGGCGCTTCCTACGAGCAGTACTTC
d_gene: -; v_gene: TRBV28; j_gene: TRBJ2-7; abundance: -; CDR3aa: CASSLLGGGINEQYF; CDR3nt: TGTGCCAGCAGTTTATTAGGAGGGGGGATTAACGAGCAGTACTTC
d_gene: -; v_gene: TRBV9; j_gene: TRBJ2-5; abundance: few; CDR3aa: CASSARSGTEETQYF; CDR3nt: TGTGCCAGCAGCGCCCGATCCGGGACGGAAGAGACCCAGTACTTC
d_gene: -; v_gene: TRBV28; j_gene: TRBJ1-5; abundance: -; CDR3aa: CASSSLYSKQPQHF; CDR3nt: TGTGCCAGCAGTAGCTTGTATAGCAAGCAGCCCCAGCATTTT
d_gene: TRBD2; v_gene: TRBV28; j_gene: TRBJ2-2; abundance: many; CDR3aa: CASSWGTSGTGELFF; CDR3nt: TGTGCCAGCAGCTGGGGGACTAGCGGCACCGGGGAGCTGTTTTTT